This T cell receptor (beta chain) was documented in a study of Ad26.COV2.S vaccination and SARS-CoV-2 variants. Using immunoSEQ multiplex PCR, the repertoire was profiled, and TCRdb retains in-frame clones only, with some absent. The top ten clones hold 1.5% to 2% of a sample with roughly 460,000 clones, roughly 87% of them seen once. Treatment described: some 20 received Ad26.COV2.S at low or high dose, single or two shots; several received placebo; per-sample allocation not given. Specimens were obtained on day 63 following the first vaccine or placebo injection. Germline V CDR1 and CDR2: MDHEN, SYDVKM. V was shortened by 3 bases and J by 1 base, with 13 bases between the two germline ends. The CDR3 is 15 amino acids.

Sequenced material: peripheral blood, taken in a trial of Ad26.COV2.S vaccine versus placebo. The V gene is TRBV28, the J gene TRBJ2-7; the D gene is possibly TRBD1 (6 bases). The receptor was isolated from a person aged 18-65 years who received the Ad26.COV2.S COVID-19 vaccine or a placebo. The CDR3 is CASSFEGVKSYEQYF. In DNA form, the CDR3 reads TGTGCCAGCAGTTTTGAGGGGGTAAAGTCCTACGAGCAGTACTTC.